The 19 T cell receptor beta chains below all came from one sample that was sequenced in a study of T cell repertoires in cytomegalovirus infection. TCRdb passed the reads through MiXCR, listing each CDR3 protein once. The data show about 500,000 distinct CDR3 sequences, 30% to 40% seen once. These receptors have no known antigen. The material sequenced was cultured PBMCs, taken from culture after CMV antigen stimulation. Source of these receptors: a human donor in good health (CMV status not recorded). Some clones in this sample may be carry-over from other donors' samples.

The chain couples TRBV20-1 to TRBJ1-2; D call uncertain. V was clipped by 0 bases and J by 2 bases, with 4 bases between them. CDR1 is DFQATT, CDR2 SNEGSKA, per germline (reference sequence). This CDR3 has 12 amino acids. The CDR3, as DNA: TGCAGTGCTAGAGATCAGAACTATGGCTACACCTTC. It yields the protein CSARDQNYGYTF.

A few counts support this clonotype. The rearrangement links TRBV6-2 or TRBV6-3 to TRBJ2-1, with 8 bases identical to TRBD2. The junction had 10 bases not matched to a gene; V was cut back by 11 bases and J by 4 bases. The CDR3 extends over 14 amino acids. Per germline, CDR1 MNHEY and CDR2 SVGEGT. CDR3 sequence (DNA): TGTGCCCTCCGTCGACTAGCGATATACAATGAGCAGTTCTTC. Amino acid sequence: CALRRLAIYNEQFF.

This clonotype was recorded a few times. The junction departs from the called germline gene at one end, perhaps through a read error. The chain carries TRBV7-2 and TRBJ1-3, with D uncertain. The CDR3 runs 14 residues. CDR1 and CDR2 from the germline V gene are SGHTA and FQGNSA. CDR3 protein: CASSSWDSGNTIYF. CDR3 DNA sequence: TGTGCCAGTAGCTCGTGGGACTCTGGAAACACCATATATTTT.

V gene TRBV27 combines with J gene TRBJ2-7; TRBD2 matches 8 bases. Germline values: CDR1 MNHEY, CDR2 SMNVEV (reference sequence). This CDR3 comprises 14 residues. V dropped 3 bases and J dropped 5; count of bases not matched to a gene: 6. CDR3 loop: CASSFGTRSDEQYF. In DNA form, the CDR3 reads TGTGCCAGCAGTTTCGGGACTAGATCAGACGAGCAGTACTTC.

This clonotype has just a few counts. V and J are TRBV25-1 and TRBJ2-1; TRBD2 might be the D (5 bases). The V gene lost 1 base and the J gene lost 8 bases, with 12 bases spanning the gap. The germline V gene has CDR1 MGHDK and CDR2 SYGVNS. This CDR3 region has 14 residues. The CDR3 protein is CASSESPSRHEQFF. CDR3 DNA sequence: TGTGCCAGCAGTGAATCTCCTAGCAGGCATGAGCAGTTCTTC. Looking up the rest from reference TRBV25-1 and TRBJ2-1 gives the full variable domain: EADIYQTPRYLVIGTGKKITLECSQTMGHDKMYWYQQDPGMELHLIHYSYGVNSTEKGDLSSESTVSRIRTEHFPLTLESARPSHTSQYLCASSESPSRHEQFFGPGTRLTVL.

The rearrangement uses TRBV12-3 or TRBV12-4 and TRBJ2-1; 8 nucleotides align to TRBD2. J lost 8 bases, V lost 6 bases, and 3 bases had no gene match. CDR3 size: 12 residues. CDR3 bases: TGTGCCAGCAGCGGACTAGCTCATGAGCAGTTCTTC. Translated, it gives CASSGLAHEQFF.

The CDR3 DNA follows: TGCGCCAGCAGCCGGTCCCAGGGGATGTTCACTGAAGCTTTCTTT. Translated: CASSRSQGMFTEAFF. The chain carries TRBV4-3 and TRBJ1-1, with D tentatively TRBD1 (6 bases). The V end lost 4 bases, the J end lost 4 bases, and 16 bases lay between the germline ends. The CDR3 has 15 amino acids. The germline gives CDR1 LGHNA, CDR2 YSLEER.

V gene TRBV10-3 combines with J gene TRBJ2-1, with 10 bases that match TRBD2. Germline V gene sequence: CDR1 ENHRY, CDR2 SYGVKD. The J segment lost 0 bases and the V segment lost 7 bases, leaving 3 bases of the junction unmatched. This CDR3 spans 15 amino acids. CDR3 sequence: CAITPSGSSYNEQFF. As DNA, the CDR3 is TGTGCCATCACCCCTAGCGGGAGCTCCTACAATGAGCAGTTCTTC.

V usage is TRBV20-1 and J usage is TRBJ2-1; D gene unclear. The length of the CDR3 is 11 residues. V was cut by 3 bases and J by 9 bases, with 9 bases left in between. Germline V CDR1 and CDR2: DFQATT, SNEGSKA (reference sequence). Here the CDR3 DNA reads TGCAGTGCTAGGGGTTCCGGTGAGCAGTTCTTC. Translated: CSARGSGEQFF.

Many counts were recorded for this clonotype. This chain links TRBV7-2 with TRBJ2-7; D is possibly TRBD2 (5 bases). Germline V gives CDR1 SGHTA, CDR2 FQGNSA. The CDR3 totals 13 residues. Trimming cost V 7 bases and J 3 bases, with 13 bases left between them. The chain's CDR3 is CASTQGGNYEQYF. The CDR3 bases are TGTGCCAGCACCCAAGGAGGTAACTACGAGCAGTACTTC.

The V and J genes are TRBV6-6 and TRBJ2-1, with D possibly being TRBD2 (6 bases). Germline CDR1 and CDR2: MNHNY and SVGAGI (reference sequence). The V gene lost 5 bases and the J gene lost 9 bases, with 14 bases spanning the gap. This CDR3 contains 13 residues. Written as DNA, the CDR3 is TGTGCCAGCAGTGTTAAGGTGGGAGGTGAGCAGTTCTTC. Protein product: CASSVKVGGEQFF.

At least ten counts were recorded for this clonotype. DNA for the CDR3: TGTGCCAGCAGCTCTCGGGGAGGGGAAAGTGGCTACACCTTC. Translated: CASSSRGGESGYTF. The gene calls are TRBV7-2 and TRBJ1-2, with D possibly matching TRBD1 (5 bases). Germline values: CDR1 SGHTA, CDR2 FQGNSA. CDR3 length: 14 residues. V lost 4 bases, J lost 7 bases, and 16 bases lay in between.

V gene TRBV4-2 combines with J gene TRBJ2-1; TRBD2 is a possible D gene (6 bases). There are 16 residues in the CDR3. The V end lost 0 bases, the J end lost 4 bases, and 13 bases lay between the germline ends. Germline assignment: CDR1 LGHNA and CDR2 YNFKEQ. The CDR3 DNA reads TGTGCCAGCAGCCAAGATGGGTTAGCGGAGTACAATGAGCAGTTCTTC. It is translated as CASSQDGLAEYNEQFF.

This sequence joins TRBV28 and TRBJ1-2; no definite D call. Germline V gene data show CDR1 as MDHEN and CDR2 as SYDVKM. The CDR3 is 13 residues long. V lost 7 bases, J lost 5 bases, and 14 bases lay in between. The CDR3, as DNA: TGTGCCAGCACCGAGGAGCGGTGGTATGGCTACACCTTC. This sequence encodes CASTEERWYGYTF.

This clonotype has a count of ten or more. V and J are TRBV7-8 and TRBJ2-1, with D possibly being TRBD2 (6 bases). V lost 2 bases and J lost 0, with 8 bases in between. The CDR3 runs to 15 residues. Germline V gives CDR1 SGHVS, CDR2 FQNEAQ. This chain's CDR3 is CASSLRETSYNEQFF. The CDR3 bases are TGTGCCAGCAGCTTACGGGAGACCTCCTACAATGAGCAGTTCTTC.

This clonotype was counted only a few times. The chain joins TRBV7-3 to TRBJ2-1; D uncertain. Deletions cut 5 bases from V and 10 bases from J, with 12 bases between. Germline assignment: CDR1 SGHTA and CDR2 FQGTGA. This CDR3 contains 12 residues. The CDR3 coding sequence is TGTGCCAGCAGCCTAAACAGCGTAGAGCAGTTCTTC. This translates into CASSLNSVEQFF.

This clonotype has only a few counts. The chain employs TRBV7-2 and TRBJ2-5, with 8 positions matching TRBD2. Unmatched junction bases numbered 7, after V lost 5 bases and J lost 2 bases. CDR3 length: 15 residues. Germline V gene lookup returns CDR1 SGHTA and CDR2 FQGNSA. The DNA for the CDR3 is TGTGCCAGCAGCCCCACCGGGACTAGACAAGAGACCCAGTACTTC. This sequence encodes CASSPTGTRQETQYF. Complete variable domain (other parts from reference TRBV7-2 and TRBJ2-5): GAGVSQSPSNKVTEKGKDVELRCDPISGHTALYWYRQSLGQGLEFLIYFQGNSAPDKSGLPSDRFSAERTGGSVSTLTIQRTQQEDSAVYLCASSPTGTRQETQYFGPGTRLLVL.

The chain links TRBV12-3 or TRBV12-4 to TRBJ2-7; possible D gene TRBD2, 6 bases. Trimming took 3 bases from V and 0 from J, leaving 12 bases between them. The CDR3 extends over 15 amino acids. The CDR3 here is CASSFSGASSYEQYF. DNA of the CDR3: TGTGCCAGCAGTTTCTCGGGAGCCAGCTCCTACGAGCAGTACTTC.

Ten or more counts support this clonotype. This chain connects TRBV7-2 to TRBJ2-1; 10 bases match TRBD2. With V trimmed by 5 bases and J by 4 bases, 5 bases remained unmatched. Germline-derived CDR1 and CDR2 are SGHTA and FQGNSA. This CDR3 is 15 amino acids long. The CDR3 protein is CASSRSSGSYNEQFF. Here the CDR3 DNA reads TGTGCCAGCAGCCGGTCTAGCGGGAGTTACAATGAGCAGTTCTTC.